This TCR beta chain was sequenced during a study of Ad26.COV2.S vaccination and SARS-CoV-2 variants. Indicated treatment: 19 received Ad26.COV2.S at low or high dose, single or two shots; 5 received placebo; per-sample allocation not given. Collection of the samples took place on day 63 after the first injection of vaccine or placebo. This table comes from immunoSEQ multiplex PCR, and its TCRdb copy is limited to in-frame clones, with some not included. This sample has around 300,000 clones, with about 86% found just once. V gave up 9 bases and J gave up 2 bases; unmatched junction bases: 12. The CDR3 consists of 17 residues. In germline, CDR1 is SGHRS, CDR2 YFSETQ.

The source was peripheral blood, collected in a trial of Ad26.COV2.S vaccine versus placebo. This TCR derives from a person aged 18-65 years who received the Ad26.COV2.S COVID-19 vaccine or a placebo. The chain joins TRBV5-1 to TRBJ2-6, with 9 bases that match TRBD1. Here the CDR3 DNA reads TGCGCCACCACCAGGGGGACAGGGTCGCCTGGGGCCAACGTCCTGACTTTC. Translating gives CATTRGTGSPGANVLTF.